These 5 T cell receptor beta chains were sequenced from one sample in a study of T cells expressing NK-cell markers. TCRdb reprocessed the 5' RACE reads and stores each CDR3 protein as one record, lacking DNA. This sample contains 350,000 to 400,000 distinct CDR3 sequences. The sequencing input was blood T cells: a sorted CD56 or NKG2C T cell subset, CD4+ or CD8+ T cells, or bulk PBMC T cells (not recorded which). These receptors were obtained from a woman between 50 and 59 years old in good health.

The V and J genes are TRBV6-4 and TRBJ2-6; checking the TCRdb D call of TRBD1 is not possible without DNA. Germline CDR1 MRHNA, CDR2 SNTAGT. The CDR3 is made up of 16 amino acids. CDR3 in amino acids: CASSPQGSSGANVLTF.

The genes are TRBV7-9 and TRBJ2-7. The germline gives CDR1 SEHNR, CDR2 FQNEAQ (reference sequence). The CDR3 length is 14 residues. CDR3 residues: CASRLAESSYEQYF.

The V call is TRBV7-9, the J call TRBJ2-7. The CDR3 covers 13 residues. Germline CDR1 and CDR2: SEHNR and FQNEAQ (reference sequence). The CDR3 sequence: CASSDRDSYEQYF.

The gene calls are TRBV14 and TRBJ1-1. The CDR3 contains 11 residues. CDR1 is SGHDN, CDR2 FVKESK, per germline. The CDR3 reads CASSRGPEAFF.

The rearrangement joins TRBV5-5 to TRBJ2-5; absent DNA, TCRdb's TRBD1 call cannot be checked. This CDR3 has 15 residues. The V gene's germline CDR1 is SGHKS and CDR2 YYEKEE (reference sequence). CDR3 protein: CASSPRDRSEETQYF.